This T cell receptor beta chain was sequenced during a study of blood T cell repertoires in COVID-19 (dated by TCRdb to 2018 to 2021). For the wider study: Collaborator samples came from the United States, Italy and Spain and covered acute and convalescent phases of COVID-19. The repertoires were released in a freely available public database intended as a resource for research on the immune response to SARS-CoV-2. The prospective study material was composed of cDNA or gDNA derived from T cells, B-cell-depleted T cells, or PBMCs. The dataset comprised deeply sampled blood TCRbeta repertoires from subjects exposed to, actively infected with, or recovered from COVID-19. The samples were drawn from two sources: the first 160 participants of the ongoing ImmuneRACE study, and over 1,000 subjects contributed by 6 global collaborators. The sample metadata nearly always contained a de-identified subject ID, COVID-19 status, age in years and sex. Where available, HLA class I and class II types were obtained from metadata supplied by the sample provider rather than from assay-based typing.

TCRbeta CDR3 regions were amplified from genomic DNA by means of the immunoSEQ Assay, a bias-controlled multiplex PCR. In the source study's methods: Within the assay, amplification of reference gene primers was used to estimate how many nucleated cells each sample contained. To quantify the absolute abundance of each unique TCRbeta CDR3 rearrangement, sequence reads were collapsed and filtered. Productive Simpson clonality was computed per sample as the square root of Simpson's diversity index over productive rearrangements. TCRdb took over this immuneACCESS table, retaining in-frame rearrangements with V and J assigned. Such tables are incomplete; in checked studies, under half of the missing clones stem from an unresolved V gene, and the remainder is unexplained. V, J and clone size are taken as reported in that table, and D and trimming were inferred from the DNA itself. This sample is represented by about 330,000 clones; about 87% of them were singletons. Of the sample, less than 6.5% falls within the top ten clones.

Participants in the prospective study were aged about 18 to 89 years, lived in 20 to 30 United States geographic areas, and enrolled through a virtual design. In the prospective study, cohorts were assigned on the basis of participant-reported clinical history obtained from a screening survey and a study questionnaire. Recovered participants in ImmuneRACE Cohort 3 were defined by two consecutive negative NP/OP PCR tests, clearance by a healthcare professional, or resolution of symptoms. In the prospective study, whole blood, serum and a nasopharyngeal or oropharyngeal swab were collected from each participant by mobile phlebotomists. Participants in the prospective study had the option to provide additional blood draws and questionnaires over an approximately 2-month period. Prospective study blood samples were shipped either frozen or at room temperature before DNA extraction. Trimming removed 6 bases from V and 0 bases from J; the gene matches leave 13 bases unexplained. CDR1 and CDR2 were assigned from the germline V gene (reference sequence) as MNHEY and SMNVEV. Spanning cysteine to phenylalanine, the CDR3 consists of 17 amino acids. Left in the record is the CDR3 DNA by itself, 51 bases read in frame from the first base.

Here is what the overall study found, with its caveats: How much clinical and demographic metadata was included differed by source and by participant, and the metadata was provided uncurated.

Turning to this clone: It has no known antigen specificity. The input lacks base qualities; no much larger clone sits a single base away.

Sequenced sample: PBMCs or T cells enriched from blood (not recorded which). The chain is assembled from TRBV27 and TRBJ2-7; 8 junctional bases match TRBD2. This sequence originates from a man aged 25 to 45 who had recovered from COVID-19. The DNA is TGTGCCAGCAGCCAAGGGGCGGGGGGTCCGAGCTCCTACGAGCAGTACTTC. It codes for CASSQGAGGPSSYEQYF.